This record looks at one T cell receptor (beta chain) sequence and its context. Its antigen is unknown. The study's findings and limits: Tumor Treg TCRs overlapped most with tumor naive CD4+ cells. The larger cohort examined one V-J beta rearrangement, not whole repertoires.

The ends lost 5 bases at V and 4 bases at J; junction bases unmatched: 6. The CDR3 loop spans 15 amino acids. Germline CDR1 and CDR2: SGHTA and FQGTGA. Full-length variable regions came from constant-region reverse primers plus semi-nested Nested Universal Primer A PCR. MiXCR, applied by TCRdb to the 5' RACE reads, yields one record per CDR3 protein. The table records about 13,000 distinct CDR3 sequences, around a quarter of them present only once. Sample: naive CD4+ T cells sorted from blood. Subset defined: naive CD4+ T cells, CD4+CD45RA+CD25-. The clonotype originates from a female donor with breast cancer. The gene calls are TRBV7-3 and TRBJ2-1, with 9 nucleotides matching TRBD2. CDR3 sequence (DNA): TGTGCCAGCAGCCAACGCCTAGCGGGGTACAATGAGCAGTTCTTC. Translation: CASSQRLAGYNEQFF.